This TCR beta chain is drawn from a study of a mutant IDH1 vaccine in newly diagnosed glioma. Study background: Vaccination of patients was performed eight times, in weeks 1, 3, 5, 7, 11, 15, 19 and 23. In some groups vaccination began 4-6 weeks post-radiotherapy; others received it with temozolomide. Patients had received radiotherapy, temozolomide, or both previously, most receiving both.

Details on this clone: Its target is not known.

TCRdb's table, derived via immunoSEQ multiplex PCR, lists solely in-frame clones and lacks some. This sample has 50,000 to 60,000 clones; about four fifths occur once, and the top ten carry 5% to 8%. General study findings and limits: Among top peripheral T cell clonotypes, changes seemed unrelated to pseudoprogression.

Time point described: week 23, last vaccination. Each dose of the vaccine consisted of 300 ug of mutant IDH1 20-mer peptide, with topical imiquimod. The CDR3 length is 13 residues. V shed 7 bases and J shed 6 bases, with 15 bases lying between them. Per the germline V gene, CDR1 is MNHEY and CDR2 is SVGAGI. The chain is built from TRBV6-5 and TRBJ1-1, with a tentative D call TRBD1 (5 bases). The source is a man aged 40-50 years with glioma. The input for sequencing was PBMCs, taken from a glioma patient whose treatment included an IDH1 peptide vaccine. Here the CDR3 DNA reads TGTGCCAGCACGGGGACGGGGAGGCCTGAAGCTTTCTTT. It specifies CASTGTGRPEAFF.